The source of this TCR beta chain is a study of shared clonotypes between healthy human individuals. Across the study: The study enrolled a couple of women and three men aged 18 to 49.

The CDR3 spans 15 residues. Trimming cost V 0 bases and J 8 bases, with 16 bases left between them. Germline V CDR1 and CDR2: GTSNPN, SVGIG (reference sequence). Each unsorted sample relied on 70 million to 90 million PBMCs as its source of genomic DNA. Authors' analysis steps: Filtering was not the same, since immunoSEQ gave junction-only sequences without quality scores. Measured with immunoSEQ multiplex PCR; TCRdb has only the in-frame clones, and not every one. That table supplies the V and J calls and clone size; D and trimming were determined from the DNA. This repertoire shows around 500,000 clones, 70% to 80% found once; its top ten account for roughly 13%.

The sequence derives from a woman aged 40 to 55 in good health. Some clones in this sample may be carry-over from other donors' samples. Specimen: PBMCs. The genes are TRBV30 and TRBJ2-2, with no clear D. The DNA of the CDR3 is TGTGCCTGGAGTGTACGGCGGACGGTCGGGGGGGAGCTGTTTTTT. Protein: CAWSVRRTVGGELFF.